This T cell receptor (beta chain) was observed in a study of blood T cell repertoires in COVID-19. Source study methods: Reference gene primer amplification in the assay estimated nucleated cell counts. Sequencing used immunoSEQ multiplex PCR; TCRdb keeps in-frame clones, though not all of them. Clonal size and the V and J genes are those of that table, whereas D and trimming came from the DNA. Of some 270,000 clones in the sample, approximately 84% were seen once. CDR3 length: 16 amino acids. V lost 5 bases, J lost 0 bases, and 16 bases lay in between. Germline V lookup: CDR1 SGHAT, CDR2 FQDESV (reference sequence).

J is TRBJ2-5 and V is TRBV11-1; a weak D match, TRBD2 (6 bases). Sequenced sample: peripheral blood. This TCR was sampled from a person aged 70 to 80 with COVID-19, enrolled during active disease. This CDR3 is CASSPRRAINQETQYF. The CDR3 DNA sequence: TGTGCCAGCAGCCCCCGGAGGGCCATTAACCAAGAGACCCAGTACTTC.